The sequence of this T cell receptor beta chain was determined in a study of vaccination effects on CD4 cells after COVID-19. Study-level results: Small numbers of convalescent patients limited the study. It also lacked early post-infection timepoints.

Concerning this clone itself: Its antigen is unidentified.

Using immunoSEQ multiplex PCR, the repertoire was profiled, and TCRdb retains in-frame clones only, with some absent. The sample carries about 74,000 clones, more than 70% recorded once. CD4+ T cell isolation took place after approximately 11 days of culture. Trimming removed 5 bases at V and 1 base at J, with 8 bases between. The CDR3 is made up of 13 amino acids. Sequencing used CD4+ T cells from PBMCs cultured without peptide, obtained before COVID-19 vaccination. The clonotype comes from a human donor who received a COVID-19 vaccine. The chain is built from TRBV12-3 or TRBV12-4 and TRBJ1-1; D not resolved. The CDR3 here is CASSLSGNTEAFF. The CDR3, as DNA: TGTGCCAGCAGTCTCTCGGGGAACACTGAAGCTTTCTTT.